A single sample gave rise to the 14 T cell receptor beta chains below, sequenced in a study of monozygotic twins with inflammatory bowel disease. Reanalyzing the 5' RACE reads, TCRdb keeps one entry per CDR3 protein, without DNA. The ten top clones account for less than 2%, within a sample of over 200,000 distinct CDR3 sequences. Sequencing used blood. All receptors come from a human donor with ulcerative colitis or Crohn's disease, or a healthy co-twin of an affected twin (not recorded which).

The genes are TRBV29-1 and TRBJ2-7. The germline V gene has CDR1 SQVTM and CDR2 ANQGSEA. The CDR3 sequence is 13 residues long. CDR3 sequence reads: CSVDLGPDLVQYF.

The chain uses TRBV27 and TRBJ1-2; the TCRdb call, TRBD1, lacks DNA for checking. The CDR3 contains 14 residues. CDR1 MNHEY and CDR2 SMNVEV come from the germline V gene (reference sequence). The CDR3: CASRRQTSTYGYTF.

The gene calls are TRBV5-1 and TRBJ2-7; TCRdb calls TRBD1, which cannot be checked without DNA. The CDR3 covers 15 residues. Germline V lookup: CDR1 SGHRS, CDR2 YFSETQ. CDR3 sequence reads: CASSLVQGDTYEQYF.

J is TRBJ2-7 and V is TRBV29-1. Germline V lookup: CDR1 SQVTM, CDR2 ANQGSEA. The CDR3 is 14 residues long. CDR3 loop: CSATIGTVTYEQYF.

This rearrangement joins TRBV11-2 to TRBJ1-6; TCRdb gives TRBD1 as the D gene, but with no DNA this cannot be confirmed. This CDR3 contains 16 residues. Germline loops: CDR1 SGHAT, CDR2 FQNNGV. This CDR3 is CASSFTGTDYNSPLHF.

The chain recombines TRBV5-4 with TRBJ2-3; lacking DNA, the TRBD1 call made by TCRdb goes unchecked. Germline V gene data show CDR1 as SGHNT and CDR2 as YYREEE (reference sequence). This CDR3 is built from 17 residues. The CDR3 is CASTKMGQLSGTDTQYF.

V is TRBV3-1 and J is TRBJ2-7; the D gene TCRdb calls, TRBD1, cannot be checked with no DNA. From germline, CDR1 is LGHDT and CDR2 YNNKEL (reference sequence). The CDR3 sequence is 15 residues long. CDR3 region: CASSQGTASAYEQYF.

The chain has TRBV21-1 and TRBJ1-5; TCRdb calls TRBD1, which cannot be checked without DNA. TRBV21-1 has pseudogene status. The CDR3 sequence is 14 residues long. CDR3: CASSKARGAQPQHF.

The V and J genes are TRBV29-1 and TRBJ1-2; the TCRdb call, TRBD1, lacks DNA for checking. CDR3 length: 11 amino acids. Germline V gene data show CDR1 as SQVTM and CDR2 as ANQGSEA. CDR3 protein: CSVGASYGYTF.

This sequence joins TRBV12-3 or TRBV12-4 and TRBJ2-1; TCRdb indicates TRBD2, and absent DNA this call remains unverified. The CDR3 covers 19 residues. The chain's CDR3 is CASSNTGTSGESSYNEQFF.

The chain employs TRBV24-1 and TRBJ2-2; without DNA, the TCRdb call of TRBD1 cannot be checked. Germline CDR1 KGHDR, CDR2 SFDVKD. The CDR3 contains 14 residues. The CDR3 sequence is CATMDRANTGELFF.

The rearrangement uses TRBV5-5 and TRBJ2-5; TCRdb's D call of TRBD1 is untestable without DNA. There are 15 residues in the CDR3. Per the germline V gene, CDR1 is SGHKS and CDR2 is YYEKEE (reference sequence). The CDR3 loop reads CASSPNSGVGETQYF.

The rearrangement uses TRBV6-1 and TRBJ1-6; TCRdb proposes TRBD1, but this gene call is untestable without DNA. The CDR3 totals 16 residues. CDR1 and CDR2 (germline): MNHNS, SASEGT. CDR3 region: CASSPNPGQGSPPLHF.

CDR3 protein: CASSLRGGDGEKLFF. J is TRBJ1-4 and V is TRBV7-6. CDR1 and CDR2 from the germline V gene are SGHVS and FNYEAQ. CDR3 length: 15 amino acids.